This T cell receptor (beta chain) was captured by sequencing in a study of T cells in Graves' hyperthyroidism and ophthalmopathy. It was RNA transcripts that yielded the amplified TCR beta CDR3 regions. Carried out on the TCR CDR3, a first-round RT-PCR used the HTBI primer set. TCRdb itself ran the multiplex PCR reads through MiXCR, one entry per CDR3 protein. Here the sample spans a few hundred thousand distinct CDR3 sequences, 14% to 15% being singletons. In its sample, this clonotype was seen many times. Trimming shortened V by 2 bases and J by 3 bases, and 13 bases separated the two germline ends. The CDR3 loop spans 15 amino acids. Germline CDR1 KGHSH, CDR2 LQKENI.

The clonotype originates from a woman aged 30 to 39 with Graves' hyperthyroidism. The chain joins TRBV18 to TRBJ1-2; D possibly corresponds to TRBD1 (6 bases). The sequencing input was blood. The CDR3, as DNA: TGTGCCAGCTCACCAACAACCGGGACATACTATGGCTACACCTTC. Its translation: CASSPTTGTYYGYTF.